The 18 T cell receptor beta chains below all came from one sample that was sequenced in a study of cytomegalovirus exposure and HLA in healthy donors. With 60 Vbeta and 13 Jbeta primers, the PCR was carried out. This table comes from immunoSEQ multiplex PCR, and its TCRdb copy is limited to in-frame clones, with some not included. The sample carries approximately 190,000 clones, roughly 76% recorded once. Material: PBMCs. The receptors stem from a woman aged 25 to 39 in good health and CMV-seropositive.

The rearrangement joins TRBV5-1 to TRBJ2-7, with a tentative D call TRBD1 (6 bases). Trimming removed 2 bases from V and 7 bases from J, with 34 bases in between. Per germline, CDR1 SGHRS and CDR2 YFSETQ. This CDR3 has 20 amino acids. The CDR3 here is CASSLLVSSTGTHRKNEQYF. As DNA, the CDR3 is TGCGCCAGCAGCTTACTGGTCAGCTCCACCGGGACACATAGGAAAAATGAGCAGTACTTC.

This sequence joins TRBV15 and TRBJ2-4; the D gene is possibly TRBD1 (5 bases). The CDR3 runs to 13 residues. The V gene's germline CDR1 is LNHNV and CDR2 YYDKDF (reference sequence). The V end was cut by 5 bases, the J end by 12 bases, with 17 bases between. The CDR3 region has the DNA TGTGCCACCAGCGGGGCCTTTTCCCAGGCTCAGTACTTC. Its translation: CATSGAFSQAQYF. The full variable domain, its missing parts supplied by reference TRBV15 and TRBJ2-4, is DAMVIQNPRYQVTQFGKPVTLSCSQTLNHNVMYWYQQKSSQAPKLLFHYYDKDFNNEADTPDNFQSRRPNTSFCFLDIRSPGLGDTAMYLCATSGAFSQAQYFGAGTRLSVL.

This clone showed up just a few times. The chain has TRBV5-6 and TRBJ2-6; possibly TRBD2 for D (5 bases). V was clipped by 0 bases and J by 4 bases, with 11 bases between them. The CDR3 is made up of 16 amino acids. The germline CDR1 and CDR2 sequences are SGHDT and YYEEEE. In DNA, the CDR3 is TGTGCCAGCAGCTTGGATGAGGGAAGCGGGGCCAACGTCCTGACTTTC. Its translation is CASSLDEGSGANVLTF.

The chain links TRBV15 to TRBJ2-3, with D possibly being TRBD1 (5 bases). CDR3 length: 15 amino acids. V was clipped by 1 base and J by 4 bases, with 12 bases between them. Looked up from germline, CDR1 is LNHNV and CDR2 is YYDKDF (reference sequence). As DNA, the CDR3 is TGTGCCACCAGCAGAGGTGGTGGGGCCCCAGATACGCAGTATTTT. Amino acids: CATSRGGGAPDTQYF.

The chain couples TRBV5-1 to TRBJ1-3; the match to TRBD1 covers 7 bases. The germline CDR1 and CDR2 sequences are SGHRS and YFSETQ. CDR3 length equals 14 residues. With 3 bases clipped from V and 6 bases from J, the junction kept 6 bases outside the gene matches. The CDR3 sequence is CASSYADRSNTIYF. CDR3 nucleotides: TGCGCCAGCAGCTACGCGGACAGGTCAAACACCATATATTTT.

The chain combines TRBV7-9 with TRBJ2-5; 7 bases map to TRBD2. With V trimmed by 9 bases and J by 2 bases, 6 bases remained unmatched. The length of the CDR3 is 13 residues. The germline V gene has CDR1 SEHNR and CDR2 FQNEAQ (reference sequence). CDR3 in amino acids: CASDLAVQETQYF. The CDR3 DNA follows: TGTGCCAGTGACCTAGCGGTTCAAGAGACCCAGTACTTC.

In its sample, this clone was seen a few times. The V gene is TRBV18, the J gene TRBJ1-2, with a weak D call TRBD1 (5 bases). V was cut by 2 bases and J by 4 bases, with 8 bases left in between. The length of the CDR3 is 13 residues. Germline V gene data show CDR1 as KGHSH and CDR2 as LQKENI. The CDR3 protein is CASSPLGGYGYTF. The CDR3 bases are TGTGCCAGCTCACCATTGGGGGGCTATGGCTACACCTTC.

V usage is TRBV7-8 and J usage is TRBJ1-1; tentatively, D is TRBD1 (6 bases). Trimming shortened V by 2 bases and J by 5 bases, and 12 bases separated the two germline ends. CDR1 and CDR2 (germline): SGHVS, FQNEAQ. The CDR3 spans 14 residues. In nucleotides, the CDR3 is TGTGCCAGCAGCTTACTTACAGGGACAACTGAAGCTTTCTTT. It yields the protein CASSLLTGTTEAFF.

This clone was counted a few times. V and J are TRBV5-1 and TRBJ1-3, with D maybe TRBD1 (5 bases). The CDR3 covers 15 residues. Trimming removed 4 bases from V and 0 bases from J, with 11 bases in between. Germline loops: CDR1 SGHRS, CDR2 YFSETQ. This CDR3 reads CASSHDGGSGNTIYF. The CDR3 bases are TGCGCCAGCAGCCACGACGGGGGCTCTGGAAACACCATATATTTT.

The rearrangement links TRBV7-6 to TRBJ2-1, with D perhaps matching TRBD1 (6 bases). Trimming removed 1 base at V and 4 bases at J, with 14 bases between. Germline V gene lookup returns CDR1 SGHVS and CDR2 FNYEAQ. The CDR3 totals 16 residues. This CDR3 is CASSLVLGASYNEQFF. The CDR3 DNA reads TGTGCCAGCAGCTTAGTGTTGGGGGCGTCATACAATGAGCAGTTCTTC.

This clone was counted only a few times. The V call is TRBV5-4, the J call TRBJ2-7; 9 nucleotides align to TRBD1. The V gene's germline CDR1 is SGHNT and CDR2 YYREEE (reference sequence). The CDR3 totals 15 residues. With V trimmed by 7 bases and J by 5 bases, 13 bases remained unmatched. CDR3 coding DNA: TGTGCCAGCTCCCGCCCGCGGGACAGGGCCGACGAGCAGTACTTC. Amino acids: CASSRPRDRADEQYF.

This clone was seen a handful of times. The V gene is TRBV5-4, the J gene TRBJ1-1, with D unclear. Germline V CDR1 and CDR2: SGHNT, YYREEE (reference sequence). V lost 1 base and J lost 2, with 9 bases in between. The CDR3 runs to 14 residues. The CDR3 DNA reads TGTGCCAGCAGCTTGTCAGCGTTCAACACTGAAGCTTTCTTT. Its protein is CASSLSAFNTEAFF.

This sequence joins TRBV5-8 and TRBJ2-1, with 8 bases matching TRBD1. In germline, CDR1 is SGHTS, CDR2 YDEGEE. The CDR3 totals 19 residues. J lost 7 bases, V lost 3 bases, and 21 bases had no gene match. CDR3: CASSSPFRVAAGGLNEQFF. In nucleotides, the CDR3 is TGTGCCAGCAGCTCCCCCTTTCGAGTTGCGGCAGGGGGCCTGAATGAGCAGTTCTTC.

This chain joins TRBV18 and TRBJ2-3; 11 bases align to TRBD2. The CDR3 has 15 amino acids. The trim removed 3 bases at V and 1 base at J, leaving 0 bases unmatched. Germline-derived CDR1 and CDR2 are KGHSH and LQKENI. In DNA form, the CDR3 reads TGTGCCAGCTCACCGACTAGCGGGGGCACAGATACGCAGTATTTT. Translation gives CASSPTSGGTDTQYF.

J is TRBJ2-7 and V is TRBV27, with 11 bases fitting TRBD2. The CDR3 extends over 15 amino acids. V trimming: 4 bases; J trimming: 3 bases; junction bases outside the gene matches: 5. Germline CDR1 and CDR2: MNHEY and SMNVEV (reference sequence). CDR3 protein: CASSSASGGLYEQYF. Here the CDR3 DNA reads TGTGCCAGCAGTTCAGCTAGCGGGGGGCTCTACGAGCAGTACTTC.

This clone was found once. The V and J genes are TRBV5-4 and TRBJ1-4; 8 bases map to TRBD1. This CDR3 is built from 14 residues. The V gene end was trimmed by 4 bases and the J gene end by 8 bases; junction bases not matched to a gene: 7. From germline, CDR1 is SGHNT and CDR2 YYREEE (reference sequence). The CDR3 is CASSPGTGKEKLFF. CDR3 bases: TGTGCCAGCAGCCCCGGGACAGGAAAGGAAAAACTGTTTTTT.

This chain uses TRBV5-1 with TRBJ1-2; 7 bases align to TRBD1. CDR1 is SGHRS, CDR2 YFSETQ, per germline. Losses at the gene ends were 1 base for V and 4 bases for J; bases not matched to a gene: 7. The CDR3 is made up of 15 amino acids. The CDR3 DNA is TGCGCCAGCAGCTTGAATTTGGGACAGTTCTATGGCTACACCTTC. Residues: CASSLNLGQFYGYTF.

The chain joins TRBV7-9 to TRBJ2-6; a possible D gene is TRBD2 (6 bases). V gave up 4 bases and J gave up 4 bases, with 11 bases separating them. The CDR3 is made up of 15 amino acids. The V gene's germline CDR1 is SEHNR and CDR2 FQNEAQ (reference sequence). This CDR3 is CASSWDFEGANVLTF. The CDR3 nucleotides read TGTGCCAGCAGCTGGGACTTTGAGGGGGCCAACGTCCTGACTTTC.